A selection of T cell receptor beta chains follows, all from one sample in a study of T cell repertoires in aging, cancer and after chemotherapy. TCRdb recomputed calls from the multiplex PCR reads with MiXCR, one row per CDR3 protein. The data hold 1,500 to 2,000 distinct CDR3 sequences, with 22% observed a single time. Sample: blood. Every receptor here comes from a human donor with a blood cancer. Both conserved end residues are part of each CDR3. The order of the fields is J gene, D gene, clone size, V gene, CDR3 DNA, CDR3 protein. The D gene is left open where the match is weak. Size values are once, few and many counts, or a class for expanded clones, and some rows have none.

j_gene: TRBJ2-3
d_gene: TRBD2
abundance: .
v_gene: TRBV20-1
CDR3nt: TGCAGTATCATAAGCGGGAGTAAGTCAGATACGCAGTATTTT
CDR3aa: CSIISGSKSDTQYF

j_gene: TRBJ1-6
d_gene: .
abundance: medium-sized
v_gene: TRBV7-4
CDR3nt: TGTGCCAGCAGCCCCCAGGTACAGGACTATAATTCACCCCTCCACTTT
CDR3aa: CASSPQVQDYNSPLHF

j_gene: TRBJ2-1
d_gene: TRBD2
abundance: medium-sized
v_gene: TRBV19
CDR3nt: TGTGCCAGTACCCAAAGGGGACTAGCGGGGAACAATGAGCAGTTCTTC
CDR3aa: CASTQRGLAGNNEQFF

j_gene: TRBJ2-2
d_gene: .
abundance: medium-sized
v_gene: TRBV27
CDR3nt: TGTGCCAGCACGGGGAACACCGGGGAGCTGTTTTTT
CDR3aa: CASTGNTGELFF

j_gene: TRBJ1-3
d_gene: TRBD1
abundance: .
v_gene: TRBV24-1
CDR3nt: TGTGCCACCAGTGATCCAGGGGGTACTGGAAACACCATATATTTT
CDR3aa: CATSDPGGTGNTIYF

j_gene: TRBJ2-1
d_gene: .
abundance: .
v_gene: TRBV19
CDR3nt: .
CDR3aa: CACASSISQNSYNEQFF

j_gene: TRBJ2-1
d_gene: TRBD1
abundance: medium-sized
v_gene: TRBV27
CDR3nt: TGTGCCAGCAGTATTCGACAGGGGGCCTACAATGAGCAGTTCTTC
CDR3aa: CASSIRQGAYNEQFF

j_gene: TRBJ1-1
d_gene: .
abundance: medium-sized
v_gene: TRBV15
CDR3nt: TGTGCCACCAGCAGAGATCGCCAAAACACTGAAGCTTTCTTT
CDR3aa: CATSRDRQNTEAFF

j_gene: TRBJ2-1
d_gene: .
abundance: .
v_gene: TRBV7-2
CDR3nt: TGTGCCAGCAGCATCCGTTACGAGCAGTTCTTC
CDR3aa: CASSIRYEQFF

j_gene: TRBJ1-5
d_gene: TRBD1
abundance: .
v_gene: TRBV30
CDR3nt: TGTGCCTGGCATGGGGGACAGGGCAATCAGCCCCAGCATTTT
CDR3aa: CAWHGGQGNQPQHF

j_gene: TRBJ1-1
d_gene: .
abundance: medium-sized
v_gene: TRBV18
CDR3nt: TGTGCCAGCTCACCACCGTCAACAGGAGGTGGGAACACTGAAGCTTTCTTT
CDR3aa: CASSPPSTGGGNTEAFF

j_gene: TRBJ2-4
d_gene: TRBD1
abundance: .
v_gene: TRBV28
CDR3nt: TGTGCCAGCAGTTTCCGGACAGGGAAGTTTCTAGCCAAAAACATTCAGTACTTC
CDR3aa: CASSFRTGKFLAKNIQYF

j_gene: TRBJ2-7
d_gene: .
abundance: medium-sized
v_gene: TRBV15
CDR3nt: TGTGCCACCAGCAGAGATGTGGGGAACGCAAACGAGCAGTACTTC
CDR3aa: CATSRDVGNANEQYF

j_gene: TRBJ2-5
d_gene: .
abundance: few
v_gene: TRBV24-1
CDR3nt: TGTGCCACCAGTGATCTGGACCCCGGGCGGCAAGAGACCCAGTACTTC
CDR3aa: CATSDLDPGRQETQYF

j_gene: TRBJ1-6
d_gene: TRBD1
abundance: .
v_gene: TRBV7-9
CDR3nt: TGTGCCAGCAGCCCTCGGGACAGGGGGCCGGGATCACCCCTCCACTTT
CDR3aa: CASSPRDRGPGSPLHF

j_gene: TRBJ2-5
d_gene: .
abundance: few
v_gene: TRBV20-1
CDR3nt: TGCAGTGCTAACCCGGGCGGAGAGACCCAGTACTTC
CDR3aa: CSANPGGETQYF

j_gene: TRBJ2-1
d_gene: TRBD2
abundance: hyperexpanded
v_gene: TRBV19
CDR3nt: TGTGCCAGTAGACTGACTAGCGGGAGTTACAATGAGCAGTTCTTC
CDR3aa: CASRLTSGSYNEQFF

j_gene: TRBJ2-7
d_gene: .
abundance: medium-sized
v_gene: TRBV12-3/TRBV12-4
CDR3nt: TGTGCCAGCAGTCTCCAGCGGGTCTACGAGCAGTACTTC
CDR3aa: CASSLQRVYEQYF

j_gene: TRBJ2-7
d_gene: TRBD2
abundance: .
v_gene: TRBV18
CDR3nt: TGTGCCAGCTCACGCCAGGGTAGCGGGAGGCTGGAGCAGTACTTC
CDR3aa: CASSRQGSGRLEQYF

j_gene: TRBJ1-1
d_gene: .
abundance: few
v_gene: TRBV30
CDR3nt: TGTGCCTGGAGGGTCAGGCCTGGGGAAGCTTTCTTT
CDR3aa: CAWRVRPGEAFF

j_gene: TRBJ1-2
d_gene: .
abundance: few
v_gene: TRBV28
CDR3nt: TGTGCCAGCAGCTACCGGACAGATCAATATGGCTACACCTTC
CDR3aa: CASSYRTDQYGYTF

j_gene: TRBJ1-6
d_gene: .
abundance: medium-sized
v_gene: TRBV6-5
CDR3nt: TGTGCCAGCAGTTACTCGTTAGGGTCCAATTCACCCCTCCACTTT
CDR3aa: CASSYSLGSNSPLHF

j_gene: TRBJ2-5
d_gene: TRBD2
abundance: .
v_gene: TRBV24-1
CDR3nt: TGTGCCACCGGAGCGGGAGTGGAGGAGACCCAGTACTTC
CDR3aa: CATGAGVEETQYF

j_gene: TRBJ1-1
d_gene: .
abundance: few
v_gene: TRBV18
CDR3nt: TGTGCCAGCTCACCACTCCCTGGGGAGGGAAAGAACACTGAAGCTTTCTTT
CDR3aa: CASSPLPGEGKNTEAFF

j_gene: TRBJ2-5
d_gene: .
abundance: medium-sized
v_gene: TRBV6-2/TRBV6-3
CDR3nt: TGTGCCAGCAGTCTTGGAGGGGGAGCGTCGCAAGAGACCCAGTACTTC
CDR3aa: CASSLGGGASQETQYF

j_gene: TRBJ1-2
d_gene: .
abundance: medium-sized
v_gene: TRBV30
CDR3nt: TGTGCCTGGAGTTCGACGGGGGATAACTATGGCTACACCTTC
CDR3aa: CAWSSTGDNYGYTF

j_gene: TRBJ2-1
d_gene: .
abundance: medium-sized
v_gene: TRBV19
CDR3nt: TGTGCCAGTAGTATAGAAGCGGGCGTAGGATATGAGCAGTTCTTC
CDR3aa: CASSIEAGVGYEQFF

j_gene: TRBJ1-4
d_gene: TRBD1
abundance: medium-sized
v_gene: TRBV5-4
CDR3nt: TGTGCCAGCAGCCCAGGACAGGGTGAAAAACTGTTTTTT
CDR3aa: CASSPGQGEKLFF

j_gene: TRBJ2-1
d_gene: .
abundance: .
v_gene: TRBV5-6
CDR3nt: .
CDR3aa: CASSWAGGNEHFF

j_gene: TRBJ2-3
d_gene: .
abundance: .
v_gene: TRBV12-3/TRBV12-4
CDR3nt: TGTGCCAGCAGTTTTGGGGGGGCGGCAGATACGCAGTATTTT
CDR3aa: CASSFGGAADTQYF

j_gene: TRBJ2-3
d_gene: .
abundance: medium-sized
v_gene: TRBV18
CDR3nt: TGTGCCAGCTCACCCCGATTGGATACGCAGTATTTT
CDR3aa: CASSPRLDTQYF

j_gene: TRBJ2-3
d_gene: .
abundance: medium-sized
v_gene: TRBV12-3/TRBV12-4
CDR3nt: TGTGCCAGCAGTCTGCAATATACGCAGTATTTT
CDR3aa: CASSLQYTQYF

j_gene: TRBJ2-1
d_gene: TRBD2
abundance: medium-sized
v_gene: TRBV19
CDR3nt: TGTGCCAGCGAGCGGGAGGGCCTTAGCAATGAGCAGTTCTTC
CDR3aa: CASEREGLSNEQFF

j_gene: TRBJ2-3
d_gene: .
abundance: .
v_gene: TRBV12-3/TRBV12-4
CDR3nt: TGTGCCAGCAGTTTGGCTACGGGAGCAGATACGCAGTATTTT
CDR3aa: CASSLATGADTQYF

j_gene: TRBJ1-2
d_gene: .
abundance: medium-sized
v_gene: TRBV6-6
CDR3nt: TGTGCCAGCAGTTACCAAGTGATTAACTATGGCTACACCTTC
CDR3aa: CASSYQVINYGYTF

j_gene: TRBJ1-2
d_gene: .
abundance: medium-sized
v_gene: TRBV19
CDR3nt: TGTGCCAGTAGTATAGGAGGCAGCGGGAACTATGGCTACACCTTC
CDR3aa: CASSIGGSGNYGYTF

j_gene: TRBJ1-1
d_gene: .
abundance: few
v_gene: TRBV7-9
CDR3nt: TGTGCCAGCAGCTTATTTAGTGAGGACACTGAAGCTTTCTTT
CDR3aa: CASSLFSEDTEAFF

j_gene: TRBJ2-7
d_gene: TRBD1
abundance: once
v_gene: TRBV6-1
CDR3nt: TGTGCCAGCAGTGAAGGGTCAGGGGGCGAGCAGTACTTC
CDR3aa: CASSEGSGGEQYF

j_gene: TRBJ2-7
d_gene: .
abundance: large
v_gene: TRBV20-1
CDR3nt: TGCAGTGCTAGAATTCTCGGGGTTCCCTCCTACGAGCAGTACTTC
CDR3aa: CSARILGVPSYEQYF

j_gene: TRBJ1-5
d_gene: TRBD1
abundance: medium-sized
v_gene: TRBV30
CDR3nt: TGTGCCTGGAACAGGGGGAGCGATCAGCCCCAGCATTTT
CDR3aa: CAWNRGSDQPQHF

j_gene: TRBJ1-1
d_gene: TRBD1
abundance: .
v_gene: TRBV7-2
CDR3nt: TGTGCCAGCAGCCCAAGGGACAGGGGGCGCGGGACTGAAGCTTTCTTT
CDR3aa: CASSPRDRGRGTEAFF

j_gene: TRBJ2-3
d_gene: TRBD2
abundance: .
v_gene: TRBV20-1
CDR3nt: TGCAGTGCTACGGAGCGGGAGGGAAACACAGATACGCAGTATTTT
CDR3aa: CSATEREGNTDTQYF

j_gene: TRBJ1-5
d_gene: .
abundance: .
v_gene: TRBV7-9
CDR3nt: TGTGCCAGCAGCTTAACGGAAGATCAGCCCCAGCATTTT
CDR3aa: CASSLTEDQPQHF

j_gene: TRBJ2-3
d_gene: .
abundance: few
v_gene: TRBV7-3
CDR3nt: TGTGCCAGCAGCTTAAGACACGGGTTCACAGATACGCAGTATTTT
CDR3aa: CASSLRHGFTDTQYF

j_gene: TRBJ2-7
d_gene: TRBD2
abundance: .
v_gene: TRBV7-2
CDR3nt: TGTGCCAGCAGCTTAGGGGGACTAGCGGGCCTAGGGGGCTACGAGCAGTACTTC
CDR3aa: CASSLGGLAGLGGYEQYF

j_gene: TRBJ2-3
d_gene: .
abundance: .
v_gene: TRBV7-2
CDR3nt: TGTGCCAGCAGCTCCCCGTTCAGACTAGGAGACTTCACAGATACGCAGTATTTT
CDR3aa: CASSSPFRLGDFTDTQYF